Sequencing of this T cell receptor beta chain was carried out in a study of blood T cell repertoires in COVID-19. On the study more broadly: T cells, B-cell-depleted T cells, or PBMCs supplied cDNA or gDNA.

V lost 8 bases and J 9 bases, leaving 11 bases between the germline ends. CDR1 MDHEN and CDR2 SYDVKM come from the germline V gene. The CDR3 has 12 residues. Profiled with immunoSEQ multiplex PCR; TCRdb holds only in-frame clones, not every one. The sample holds under 250,000 clones; about 80% are singletons and the top ten take over 2.5%. The receptor comes from a woman younger than 45 who had recovered from COVID-19. This chain uses TRBV28 with TRBJ1-6; D might be TRBD1 (5 bases). Material: peripheral blood. The CDR3: CASGQGGSPLHF. The CDR3 region has the DNA TGTGCCAGCGGGCAGGGAGGTTCACCCCTCCACTTT.